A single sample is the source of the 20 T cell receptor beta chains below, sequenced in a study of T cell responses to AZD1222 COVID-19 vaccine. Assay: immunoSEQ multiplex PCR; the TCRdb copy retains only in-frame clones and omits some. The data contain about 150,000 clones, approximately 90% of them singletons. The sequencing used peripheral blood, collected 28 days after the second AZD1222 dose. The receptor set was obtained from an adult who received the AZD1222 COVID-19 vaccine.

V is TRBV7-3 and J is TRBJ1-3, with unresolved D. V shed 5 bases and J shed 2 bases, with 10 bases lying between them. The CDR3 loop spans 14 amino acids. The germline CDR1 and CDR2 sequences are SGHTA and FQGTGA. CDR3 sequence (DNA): TGTGCCAGCAGCAACGGGGTTACTGGAAACACCATATATTTT. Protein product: CASSNGVTGNTIYF. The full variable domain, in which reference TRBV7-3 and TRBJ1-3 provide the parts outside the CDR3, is GAGVSQTPSNKVTEKGKYVELRCDPISGHTALYWYRQSLGQGPEFLIYFQGTGAADDSGLPNDRFFAVRPEGSVSTLKIQRTERGDSAVYLCASSNGVTGNTIYFGEGSWLTVV.

CDR3 region: CASSSTGGGNQPQHF. CDR3 nucleotides: TGTGCCAGCAGCTCCACCGGGGGGGGCAATCAGCCCCAGCATTTT. This sequence joins TRBV3-1 (or the pseudogene TRBV3-2) and TRBJ1-5; a weak D match, TRBD1 (5 bases). V was cut by 5 bases and J by 2 bases, with 13 bases left in between. Per the germline V gene, CDR1 is LGHDT and CDR2 is YNNKEL (reference sequence). The CDR3 runs 15 residues.

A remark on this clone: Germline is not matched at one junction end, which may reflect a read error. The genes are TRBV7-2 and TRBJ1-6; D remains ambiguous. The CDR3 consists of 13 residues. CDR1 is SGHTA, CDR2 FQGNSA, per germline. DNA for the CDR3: TGTGCCAGCAGCGACCAGGCGGGTTCACCCTTCCACTTT. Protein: CASSDQAGSPFHF.

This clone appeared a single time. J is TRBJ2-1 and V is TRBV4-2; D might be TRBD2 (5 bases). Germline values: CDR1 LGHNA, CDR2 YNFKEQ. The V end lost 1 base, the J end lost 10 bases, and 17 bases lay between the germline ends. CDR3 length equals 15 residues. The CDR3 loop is CASSQVGDRGWEQFF. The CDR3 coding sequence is TGTGCCAGCAGCCAAGTCGGGGATCGGGGTTGGGAGCAGTTCTTC.

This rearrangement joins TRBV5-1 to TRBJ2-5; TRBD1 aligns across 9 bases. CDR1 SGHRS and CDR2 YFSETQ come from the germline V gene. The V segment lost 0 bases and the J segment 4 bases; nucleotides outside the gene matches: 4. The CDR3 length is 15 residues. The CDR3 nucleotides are TGCGCCAGCAGCTTGGAGGGACAGGGCGGAGAGACCCAGTACTTC. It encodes CASSLEGQGGETQYF.

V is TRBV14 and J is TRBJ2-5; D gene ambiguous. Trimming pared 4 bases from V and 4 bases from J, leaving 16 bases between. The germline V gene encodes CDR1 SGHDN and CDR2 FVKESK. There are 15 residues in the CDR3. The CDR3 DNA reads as TGTGCCAGCAGCCCCCCGGGCGGTTGGGGAGAGACCCAGTACTTC. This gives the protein CASSPPGGWGETQYF.

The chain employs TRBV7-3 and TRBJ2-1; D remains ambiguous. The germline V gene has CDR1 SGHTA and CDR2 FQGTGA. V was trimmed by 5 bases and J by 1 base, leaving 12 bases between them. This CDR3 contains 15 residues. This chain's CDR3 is CASSPRVGSYNEQFF. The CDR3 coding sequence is TGTGCCAGCAGCCCTAGGGTTGGATCCTACAATGAGCAGTTCTTC.

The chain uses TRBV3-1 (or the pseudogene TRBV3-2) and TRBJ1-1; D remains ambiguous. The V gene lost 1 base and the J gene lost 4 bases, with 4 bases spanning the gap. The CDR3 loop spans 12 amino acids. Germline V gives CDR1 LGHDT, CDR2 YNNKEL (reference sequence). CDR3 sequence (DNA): TGTGCCAGCAGCCAAGGGGTCACTGAAGCTTTCTTT. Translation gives CASSQGVTEAFF.

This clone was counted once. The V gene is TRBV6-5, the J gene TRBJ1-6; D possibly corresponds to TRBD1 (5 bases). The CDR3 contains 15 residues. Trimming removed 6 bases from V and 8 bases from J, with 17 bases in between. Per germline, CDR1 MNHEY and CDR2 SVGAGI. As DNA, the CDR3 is TGTGCCAGCAGGCAGGGCGTCGCCCTAGATTCACCCCTCCACTTT. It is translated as CASRQGVALDSPLHF.

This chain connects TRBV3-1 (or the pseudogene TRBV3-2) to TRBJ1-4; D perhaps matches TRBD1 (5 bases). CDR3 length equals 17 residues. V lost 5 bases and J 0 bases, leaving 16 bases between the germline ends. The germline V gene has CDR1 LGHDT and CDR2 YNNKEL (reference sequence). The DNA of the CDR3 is TGTGCCAGCAGCGGTAGAAGGGGAGACCCAACTAATGAAAAACTGTTTTTT. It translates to CASSGRRGDPTNEKLFF.

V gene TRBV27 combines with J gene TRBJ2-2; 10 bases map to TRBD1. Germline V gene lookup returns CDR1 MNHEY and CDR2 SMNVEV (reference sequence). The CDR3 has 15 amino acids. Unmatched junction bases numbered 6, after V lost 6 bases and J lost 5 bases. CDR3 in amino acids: CASRPWTGGTGELFF. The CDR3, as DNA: TGTGCCAGCAGACCTTGGACAGGGGGGACCGGGGAGCTGTTTTTT.

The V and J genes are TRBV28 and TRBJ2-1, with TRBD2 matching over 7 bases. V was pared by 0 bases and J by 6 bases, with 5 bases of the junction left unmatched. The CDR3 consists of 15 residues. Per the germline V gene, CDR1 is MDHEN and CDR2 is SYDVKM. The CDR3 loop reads CASSLWGGDGNEQFF. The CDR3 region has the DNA TGTGCCAGCAGTTTATGGGGGGGGGATGGCAATGAGCAGTTCTTC.

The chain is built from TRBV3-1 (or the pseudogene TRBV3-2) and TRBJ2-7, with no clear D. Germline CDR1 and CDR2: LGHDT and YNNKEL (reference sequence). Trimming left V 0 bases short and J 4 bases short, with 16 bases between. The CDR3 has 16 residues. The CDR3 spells CASSQEVGPLGYEQYF. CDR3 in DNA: TGTGCCAGCAGCCAAGAGGTCGGCCCCCTTGGATACGAGCAGTACTTC.

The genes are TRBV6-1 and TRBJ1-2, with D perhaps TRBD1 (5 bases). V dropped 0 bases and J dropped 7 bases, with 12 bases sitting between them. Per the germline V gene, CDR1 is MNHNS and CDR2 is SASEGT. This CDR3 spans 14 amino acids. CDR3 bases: TGTGCCAGCAGTGAAGCAGGGGCGAAACGTGGCTACACCTTC. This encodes CASSEAGAKRGYTF.

Here the CDR3 DNA reads TGTGCCAGCAGCCAAGGGGTGGCAGGGGGGCCTGAAGCTTTCTTT. It codes for CASSQGVAGGPEAFF. The J gene is TRBJ1-1, the V gene TRBV14; 7 positions match TRBD1. This CDR3 comprises 15 residues. Looked up from germline, CDR1 is SGHDN and CDR2 is FVKESK. V lost 1 base and J lost 6; bases outside the gene matches: 8.

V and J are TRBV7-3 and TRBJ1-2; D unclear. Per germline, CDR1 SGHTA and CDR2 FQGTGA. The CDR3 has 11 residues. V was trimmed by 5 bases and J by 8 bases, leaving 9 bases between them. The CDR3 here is CASSAGRGYTF. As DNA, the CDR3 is TGTGCCAGCAGCGCAGGAAGGGGCTACACCTTC.

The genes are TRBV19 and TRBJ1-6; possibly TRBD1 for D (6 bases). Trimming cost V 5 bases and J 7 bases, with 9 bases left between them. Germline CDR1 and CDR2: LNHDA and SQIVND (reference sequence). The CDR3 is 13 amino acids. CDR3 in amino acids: CASSGTLNSPLHF. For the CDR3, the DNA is TGTGCCAGTAGTGGGACATTGAATTCACCCCTCCACTTT.

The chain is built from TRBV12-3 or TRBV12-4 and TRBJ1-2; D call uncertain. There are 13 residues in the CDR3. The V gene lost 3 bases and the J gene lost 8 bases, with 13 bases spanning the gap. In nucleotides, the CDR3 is TGTGCCAGCAGTTTTACGGGATCGAGCGGCTACACCTTC. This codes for CASSFTGSSGYTF.

CDR3 sequence: CASTPGGGNQPQHF. For the CDR3, the DNA is TGTGCCAGCACCCCGGGAGGGGGCAATCAGCCCCAGCATTTT. V gene TRBV6-2 or TRBV6-3 combines with J gene TRBJ1-5; D perhaps matches TRBD1 (5 bases). CDR3 length equals 14 residues. The germline gives CDR1 MNHEY, CDR2 SVGEGT. V lost 7 bases to trimming and J lost 2 bases, with 12 bases between them.

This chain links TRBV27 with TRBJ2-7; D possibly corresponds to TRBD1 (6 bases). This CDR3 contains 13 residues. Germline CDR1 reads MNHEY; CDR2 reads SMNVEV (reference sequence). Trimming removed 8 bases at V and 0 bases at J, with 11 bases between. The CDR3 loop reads CASGRTVSYEQYF. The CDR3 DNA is TGTGCCAGCGGCCGGACAGTCTCCTACGAGCAGTACTTC.